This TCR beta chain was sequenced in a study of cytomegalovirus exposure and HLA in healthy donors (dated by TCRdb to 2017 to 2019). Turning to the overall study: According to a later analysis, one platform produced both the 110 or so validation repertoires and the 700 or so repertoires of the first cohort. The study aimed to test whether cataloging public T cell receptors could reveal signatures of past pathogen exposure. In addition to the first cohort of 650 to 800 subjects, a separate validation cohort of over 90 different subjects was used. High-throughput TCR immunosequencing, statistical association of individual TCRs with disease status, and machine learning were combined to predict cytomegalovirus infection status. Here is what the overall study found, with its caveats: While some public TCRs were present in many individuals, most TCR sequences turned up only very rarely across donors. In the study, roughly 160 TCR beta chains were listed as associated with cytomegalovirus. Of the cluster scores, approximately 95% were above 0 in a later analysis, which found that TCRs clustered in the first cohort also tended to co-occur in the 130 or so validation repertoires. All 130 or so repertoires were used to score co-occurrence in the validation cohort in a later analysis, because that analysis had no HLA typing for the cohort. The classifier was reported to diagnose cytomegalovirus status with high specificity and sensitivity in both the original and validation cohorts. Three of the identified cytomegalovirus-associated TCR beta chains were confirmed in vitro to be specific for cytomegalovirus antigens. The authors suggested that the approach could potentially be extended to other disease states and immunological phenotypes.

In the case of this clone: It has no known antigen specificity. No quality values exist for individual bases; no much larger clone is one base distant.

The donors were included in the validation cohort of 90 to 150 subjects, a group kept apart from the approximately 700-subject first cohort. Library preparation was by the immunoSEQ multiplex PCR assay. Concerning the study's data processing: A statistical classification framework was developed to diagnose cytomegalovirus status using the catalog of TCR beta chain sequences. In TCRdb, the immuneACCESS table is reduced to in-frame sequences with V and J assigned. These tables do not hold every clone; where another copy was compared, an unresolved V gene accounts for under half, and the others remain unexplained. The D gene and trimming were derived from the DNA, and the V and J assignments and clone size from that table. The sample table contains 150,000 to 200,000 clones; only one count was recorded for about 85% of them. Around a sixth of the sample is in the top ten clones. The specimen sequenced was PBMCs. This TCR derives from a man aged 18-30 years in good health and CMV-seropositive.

The nucleotide sequence is given as TGTGCCAGCAGCACAGGACAGGGTAACTATGGCTACACCTTC. Its translation reads: CASSTGQGNYGYTF. In this chain, TRBV9 is recombined with TRBJ1-2, with TRBD1 matching 8 junction bases. Sequences SGDLS (CDR1) and YYNGEE (CDR2) are obtained from the germline V gene. Compared with germline, V lacks 4 bases and J lacks 1 base; bases without a gene match: 3. The CDR3 runs 14 amino acids, cysteine and phenylalanine included. Left in the record is the CDR3 DNA by itself, 42 bases read in frame from the first base.